The rows below give T cell receptor beta chains drawn from one sample of a study of blood T cell repertoires in COVID-19. The data were produced by immunoSEQ multiplex PCR, yet TCRdb's version contains in-frame clones alone and is incomplete. The repertoire holds roughly 120,000 clones, with over 65% as singletons. Sequencing input: peripheral blood. Receptor source: a woman between 35 and 50 years old with acute or convalescent COVID-19. CDR3s include the opening cysteine and the closing phenylalanine or tryptophan. D genes are given only for firm matches. A row's size may be missing; if present it is once, few, many or a size class.

abundance,v_gene,d_gene,j_gene,CDR3nt,CDR3aa
.,TRBV21-1,.,TRBJ1-5,TGTGCCGCCCCCCCCAGGTCATCACTCAATCAGCCCCAGCATTTT,CAAPPRSSLNQPQHF
once,TRBV14,TRBD1,TRBJ1-3,TGTGCCAGCAGCAATCGACAGGGCGGTGGAAACACCATATATTTT,CASSNRQGGGNTIYF
.,TRBV7-9,.,TRBJ2-7,TGTGCCAGCAGCTTTCTTGACAGCCGTTACGAGCAGTACTTC,CASSFLDSRYEQYF
few,TRBV19,TRBD2,TRBJ2-1,TGTGCCAGTAGTGTTCTCGGGGCGGGGGATGAGCAGTTCTTC,CASSVLGAGDEQFF
once,TRBV19,TRBD2,TRBJ2-7,TGTGCCAGTAGAGGACTAGCGGGGGACGGCGAGCAGTACTTC,CASRGLAGDGEQYF
.,TRBV12-3/TRBV12-4,TRBD1,TRBJ1-1,TGTGCCAGCAGTCTAACAGGGGACACTGAAGCTTTCTTT,CASSLTGDTEAFF
.,TRBV5-1,.,TRBJ2-7,TGCGCCAGCAGCTTGGGTGTTCCCGCCTACGAGCAGTACTTC,CASSLGVPAYEQYF
few,TRBV3-1/TRBV3-2,TRBD2,TRBJ2-7,TGTGCCAGCAGCCAAGCCGCAGGACTAGCGGGGGCCCGTTACTACGAGCAGTACTTC,CASSQAAGLAGARYYEQYF
.,TRBV3-1/TRBV3-2,TRBD2,TRBJ2-7,TGTGCCAGCAGCAAGGGAGGGTCCCCTACCGAGCAGTACTTC,CASSKGGSPTEQYF
.,TRBV6-6,.,TRBJ1-6,TGTGCCAGCAGTGACAGACCAAATTCACCCCTCCACTTT,CASSDRPNSPLHF
.,TRBV10-1,.,TRBJ1-6,TGCGCCAGCACCGATGGCAATTCACCCCTCCACTTT,CASTDGNSPLHF
.,TRBV5-6,TRBD1,TRBJ1-2,TGTGCCAGCAGCCGGATGGACAGGTCGAACTATGGCTACACCTTC,CASSRMDRSNYGYTF
.,TRBV7-9,TRBD2,TRBJ2-7,TGTGCCAGCAGCTTAGCGCGGGGGGCTTTCTACGAGCAGTACTTC,CASSLARGAFYEQYF
.,TRBV5-1,TRBD1,TRBJ2-3,TGCGCCAGCAGCGTTGGGACAGGGAGTGTGACAGATACGCAGTATTTT,CASSVGTGSVTDTQYF
.,TRBV2,TRBD1,TRBJ2-7,TGTGCCAGCAGACAGGGGACCTACGAGCAGTACTTC,CASRQGTYEQYF
.,TRBV18,TRBD1,TRBJ1-1,TGTGCCAGCTCGGGACAGGGGGGAGAGACTGAAGCTTTCTTT,CASSGQGGETEAFF
.,TRBV3-1/TRBV3-2,.,TRBJ2-5,TGTGCCAGCAGCCAAGAAGTTAATAGCTTTATGGAGACCCAGTACTTC,CASSQEVNSFMETQYF
.,TRBV18,TRBD1,TRBJ1-5,TGTGCCAGCTCTCTCGGACAGGCCGTGCTAGGCAATCAGCCCCAGCATTTT,CASSLGQAVLGNQPQHF
.,TRBV3-1/TRBV3-2,TRBD2,TRBJ2-7,TGTGCCAGCCGTCCTGGACTAGCGGGATCCTACGAGCAGTACTTC,CASRPGLAGSYEQYF
.,TRBV6-5,TRBD1,TRBJ1-5,TGTGCCAGCAGTCCTCAGGGGGCGCTTCGTCAGCCCCAGCATTTT,CASSPQGALRQPQHF
.,TRBV6-7,TRBD1,TRBJ2-7,TGTGCCAGCAGCCCGCCCCCAGGGGGCAAGTACGAGCAGTACTTC,CASSPPPGGKYEQYF
.,TRBV5-1,.,TRBJ2-6,TGCGCCAGCAGCTTGGATGGACAGTCTGGGGCCAACGTCCTGACTTTC,CASSLDGQSGANVLTF
many,TRBV4-1,TRBD1,TRBJ1-2,TGCGCCAGCAGCCAACCGACAGGGTATGGCTACACCTTC,CASSQPTGYGYTF
.,TRBV19,.,TRBJ1-1,TGTGCCAGTAGTATTGGGACCCTTTGGGACATCGGAGCTTTCTTT,CASSIGTLWDIGAFF
.,TRBV7-2,TRBD2,TRBJ2-1,TGTGCCAGCAGCTTAAGGGGACTAGCGGGTTTAGAGCAGTTCTTC,CASSLRGLAGLEQFF
few,TRBV5-1,TRBD1,TRBJ1-6,TGCGCCAGCAGCAGAAACAACGGACAGGGGAATTCACCCCTCCACTTT,CASSRNNGQGNSPLHF
.,TRBV6-1,.,TRBJ1-1,TGTGCCAGCAGTGAACTGGGGGCCCCCACTGAAGCTTTCTTT,CASSELGAPTEAFF
.,TRBV13,.,TRBJ1-1,TGTGCCAGCAGCCTAAAGACACGTTATGTTGGGTCCACTGAAGCTTTCTTT,CASSLKTRYVGSTEAFF
few,TRBV2,.,TRBJ1-2,TGTGCCCTGGGGCAGGGTAACTATGGCTACACCTTC,CALGQGNYGYTF
.,TRBV12-3/TRBV12-4,.,TRBJ1-4,TGTGCCAGCAGTTTTGCGGGAAATGAAAAACTGTTTTTT,CASSFAGNEKLFF
.,TRBV5-1,.,TRBJ2-1,TGCGCCAGCAGCTTGTTAGGCCCCGGGGAGCAGTTCTTC,CASSLLGPGEQFF
.,TRBV7-6,.,TRBJ2-7,TGTGCCAGCAGCTCGAACGCGGGTTACGAGCAGTACTTC,CASSSNAGYEQYF
.,TRBV5-1,.,TRBJ1-2,TGCGCCAGCAGCTTGGGCAGCGACTATGGCTACACCTTC,CASSLGSDYGYTF
.,TRBV3-1/TRBV3-2,TRBD1,TRBJ1-2,TGTGCCAGCAGCCAAGCAGGGGGCGGAGGCTACACCTTC,CASSQAGGGGYTF
.,TRBV19,.,TRBJ2-1,TGTGCCAGTAGTAGTGTCGGGGATTACAATGAGCAGTTCTTC,CASSSVGDYNEQFF
.,TRBV18,TRBD1,TRBJ1-4,TGTGCCAGCTCCCCCTCCTCACAGGGGGGTGAAAAACTGTTTTTT,CASSPSSQGGEKLFF
.,TRBV2,TRBD2,TRBJ2-1,TGTGCCAGCAGCCCCCGGACTAGCGGGGGCAATGAGCAGTTCTTC,CASSPRTSGGNEQFF
.,TRBV27,TRBD1,TRBJ1-2,TGTGCCAGCAGTTTATCTAGGACAGGGGTTTACGGCTATGGCTACACCTTC,CASSLSRTGVYGYGYTF
.,TRBV24-1,.,TRBJ2-5,TGTGCCACCAGTGATCCTAATCAAGAGACCCAGTACTTC,CATSDPNQETQYF
.,TRBV19,TRBD1,TRBJ1-1,TGTGCCAGTACCGCTGGGGGGCAGGGGGCGCGGGCTTTCTTT,CASTAGGQGARAFF
.,TRBV5-1,.,TRBJ2-7,TGCGCCAGCAGTCGTGGAGGGGAAAGCTACGAGCAGTACTTC,CASSRGGESYEQYF
.,TRBV12-3/TRBV12-4,.,TRBJ1-1,TGTGCCAGCAGTGCAGGACTGATTGAAGCTTTCTTT,CASSAGLIEAFF
.,TRBV11-3,TRBD2,TRBJ2-7,TGTGCCAGCAGCTTAGGCGGGGGGGCCGAGCAGTACTTC,CASSLGGGAEQYF
.,TRBV6-5,.,TRBJ1-1,TGTGCCAGCAGCCAGGGGCCGACGAACACTGAAGCTTTCTTT,CASSQGPTNTEAFF